The 29 T cell receptor beta chains below come from one sample, sequenced in a study of blood T cell repertoires in COVID-19. Assay used: immunoSEQ multiplex PCR; TCRdb lists only in-frame clones, some missing. This table has a few hundred thousand clones, 70% to 90% appearing once. The sequenced sample consisted of peripheral blood. The receptor source for this set is a woman aged 55-70 years with COVID-19, enrolled during active disease.

The gene calls are TRBV7-2 and TRBJ2-7, with D unresolved. Trimming left V 8 bases short and J 3 bases short, with 8 bases between. The CDR3 spans 11 residues. Germline CDR1 SGHTA, CDR2 FQGNSA. The CDR3 DNA is TGTGCCAGCGGCAAGAACTACGAGCAGTACTTC. Translating gives CASGKNYEQYF.

The chain couples TRBV5-1 to TRBJ1-4; the match to TRBD1 covers 9 bases. The length of the CDR3 is 15 residues. V trimming: 0 bases; J trimming: 10 bases; junction bases outside the gene matches: 7. CDR1 is SGHRS, CDR2 YFSETQ, per germline. CDR3 DNA sequence: TGCGCCAGCAGCTTGGGGGGACAGGGAGTGGGAAAACTGTTTTTT. It yields the protein CASSLGGQGVGKLFF.

This sequence joins TRBV7-2 and TRBJ2-7; D is undetermined. The germline V gene has CDR1 SGHTA and CDR2 FQGNSA. Deletions cut 3 bases from V and 3 bases from J, with 6 bases between. This CDR3 region has 12 residues. The CDR3 is CASSFPLYEQYF. The CDR3, as DNA: TGTGCCAGCAGCTTCCCACTCTACGAGCAGTACTTC.

J is TRBJ2-3 and V is TRBV19; D call uncertain. V shed 6 bases and J shed 6 bases, with 10 bases lying between them. The CDR3 runs 12 residues. Germline loops: CDR1 LNHDA, CDR2 SQIVND (reference sequence). DNA for the CDR3: TGTGCCAGTAGGGCCCTCGGGGATACGCAGTATTTT. As protein: CASRALGDTQYF.

The genes are TRBV6-5 and TRBJ2-5; 8 bases are shared with TRBD1. The V gene end was trimmed by 6 bases and the J gene end by 5 bases; junction bases not matched to a gene: 5. Germline CDR1 MNHEY, CDR2 SVGAGI. The CDR3 has 13 residues. The CDR3 reads CASRTTGVETQYF. The CDR3 DNA reads as TGTGCCAGCAGAACGACAGGGGTTGAGACCCAGTACTTC.

The rearrangement uses TRBV4-2 and TRBJ1-2; D unclear. With 4 bases removed from V and 3 bases from J, the gap between germline ends came to 15 bases. The germline V gene encodes CDR1 LGHNA and CDR2 YNFKEQ. This CDR3 comprises 15 residues. In DNA, the CDR3 is TGTGCCAGCAGCCTCTCATTACAACAGCACTATGGCTACACCTTC. This codes for CASSLSLQQHYGYTF.

The chain couples TRBV7-3 to TRBJ1-1; D ambiguous. Trimming stripped 1 base from V and 6 bases from J, with 9 bases between. The germline V gene encodes CDR1 SGHTA and CDR2 FQGTGA. The CDR3 runs 13 residues. The CDR3 sequence is CASSLNLGAEAFF. CDR3 nucleotide sequence: TGTGCCAGCAGCTTAAATCTCGGGGCTGAAGCTTTCTTT.

The chain couples TRBV7-3 to TRBJ1-1, with D possibly being TRBD1 (6 bases). Germline V lookup: CDR1 SGHTA, CDR2 FQGTGA. This CDR3 contains 14 residues. V was clipped by 5 bases and J by 1 base, with 11 bases between them. The CDR3 DNA follows: TGTGCCAGCAGCCGGGGGGCGAAGAACACTGAAGCTTTCTTT. Its protein is CASSRGAKNTEAFF.

CDR3 loop: CASSLKGTGQPQHF. The CDR3 DNA follows: TGTGCCAGCAGCTTAAAAGGAACAGGTCAGCCCCAGCATTTT. The chain has TRBV7-2 and TRBJ1-5; a possible D gene is TRBD1 (5 bases). The CDR3 has 14 amino acids. Germline loops: CDR1 SGHTA, CDR2 FQGNSA. V was shortened by 2 bases and J by 6 bases, with 11 bases between the two germline ends.

The chain recombines TRBV5-6 with TRBJ2-1, with D possibly being TRBD2 (5 bases). The CDR3 extends over 13 amino acids. V dropped 1 base and J dropped 9 bases, with 11 bases sitting between them. Per germline, CDR1 SGHDT and CDR2 YYEEEE. The CDR3 DNA reads as TGTGCCAGCAGCTTGTTCTCGGGGAGTGAGCAGTTCTTC. Amino acid sequence: CASSLFSGSEQFF.

The J gene is TRBJ1-1, the V gene TRBV2; possibly TRBD1 for D (6 bases). In germline, CDR1 is SNHLY, CDR2 FYNNEI. V dropped 7 bases and J dropped 1 base, with 16 bases sitting between them. The CDR3 is made up of 15 amino acids. CDR3 region: CASISSGGWNTEAFF. The CDR3 region has the DNA TGTGCCAGCATTTCGTCTGGGGGCTGGAACACTGAAGCTTTCTTT.

The V gene is TRBV5-8, the J gene TRBJ1-1; TRBD1 might be the D (6 bases). Looked up from germline, CDR1 is SGHTS and CDR2 is YDEGEE. There are 13 residues in the CDR3. V lost 1 base and J 10 bases, leaving 14 bases between the germline ends. DNA for the CDR3: TGTGCCAGCAGCTTGCGGCAGGGGAGACGAGCTTTCTTT. Amino acid sequence: CASSLRQGRRAFF.

This clone was seen once. V is TRBV5-5 and J is TRBJ2-1; 8 positions match TRBD1. This CDR3 has 16 amino acids. V lost 0 bases and J lost 1; bases outside the gene matches: 3. Per the germline V gene, CDR1 is SGHKS and CDR2 is YYEKEE (reference sequence). CDR3 residues: CASSLEYRGSYNEQFF. The CDR3, as DNA: TGTGCCAGCAGCTTGGAGTACAGGGGGTCCTACAATGAGCAGTTCTTC.

This clone was counted a few times. V is TRBV4-1 and J is TRBJ2-7, with TRBD1 as a possible D gene (6 bases). CDR1 is MGHRA and CDR2 is YSYEKL in the germline V gene. The CDR3 totals 15 residues. Between the trimmed V and J ends, which lost 2 bases and 3 bases, there was a span of 14 bases. CDR3 region: CASSQITGYGYEQYF. DNA of the CDR3: TGCGCCAGCAGCCAAATCACAGGGTACGGCTACGAGCAGTACTTC.

The J gene is TRBJ2-1, the V gene TRBV18; D is perhaps TRBD2 (7 bases). This CDR3 is built from 16 residues. Germline CDR1 and CDR2: KGHSH and LQKENI. Between the trimmed V and J ends, which lost 2 bases and 2 bases, there was a span of 13 bases. CDR3 loop: CASSPGGGGPYNEQFF. The CDR3, as DNA: TGTGCCAGCTCACCAGGGGGCGGGGGCCCCTACAATGAGCAGTTCTTC.

This chain joins TRBV13 and TRBJ2-2, with TRBD1 identical over 9 bases. Germline V gene lookup returns CDR1 PRHDT and CDR2 FYEKMQ (reference sequence). The CDR3 consists of 19 residues. V shed 3 bases and J 4 bases; nucleotides not matched to a gene: 15. CDR3 nucleotide sequence: TGTGCCAGCAGCTTCTCCCGGGACAGGGCCGTACGGGTCACCGGGGAGCTGTTTTTT. Translated: CASSFSRDRAVRVTGELFF.

The chain carries TRBV2 and TRBJ2-3; 8 bases align to TRBD1. The CDR3 sequence is 14 residues long. In germline, CDR1 is SNHLY, CDR2 FYNNEI. V was clipped by 5 bases and J by 1 base; unmatched bases: 2. The CDR3 nucleotides read TGTGCCAGCAGTATGGGACAGGGCACAGATACGCAGTATTTT. Translating it yields CASSMGQGTDTQYF.

The chain links TRBV6-5 to TRBJ2-7; D perhaps matches TRBD2 (5 bases). Germline CDR1 MNHEY, CDR2 SVGAGI. The ends were cut back, 0 bases at V and 3 bases at J, with 9 bases in the middle. The length of the CDR3 is 14 residues. The DNA for the CDR3 is TGTGCCAGCAGTTACTCGATCGGGGTCTACGAGCAGTACTTC. As protein: CASSYSIGVYEQYF.

J is TRBJ1-1 and V is TRBV6-8; D possibly corresponds to TRBD1 (5 bases). V was trimmed by 6 bases and J by 6 bases, leaving 14 bases between them. The CDR3 is 13 amino acids. Per the germline V gene, CDR1 is MNHGY and CDR2 is SAAAGT. In DNA, the CDR3 is TGTGCCAGCAGAGGACACCAGGGCGCTGAAGCTTTCTTT. It encodes CASRGHQGAEAFF.

The chain uses TRBV2 and TRBJ2-1; 9 nucleotides match TRBD2. This CDR3 contains 13 residues. Germline V gives CDR1 SNHLY, CDR2 FYNNEI. Germline trimming cut 8 bases from V and 3 bases from J; bases unmatched to any gene: 2. The CDR3 region has the DNA TGTGCCAGCGAGCGGGGGGTCTACAATGAGCAGTTCTTC. Translating it yields CASERGVYNEQFF.

This clone was observed once. The chain uses TRBV9 and TRBJ2-5; D ambiguous. V was clipped by 0 bases and J by 1 base, with 7 bases between them. The CDR3 extends over 14 amino acids. Germline V gene data show CDR1 as SGDLS and CDR2 as YYNGEE. The CDR3 sequence: CASSVAPRQETQYF. CDR3 nucleotide sequence: TGTGCCAGCAGCGTAGCCCCCCGCCAAGAGACCCAGTACTTC.

This chain connects TRBV4-2 to TRBJ2-4; 10 bases match TRBD2. Germline trimming cut 2 bases from V and 3 bases from J; bases unmatched to any gene: 10. The CDR3 consists of 18 residues. Per the germline V gene, CDR1 is LGHNA and CDR2 is YNFKEQ. The CDR3 reads CASSQLATSGWGKNIQYF. In DNA form, the CDR3 reads TGTGCCAGCAGCCAATTGGCGACTAGCGGGTGGGGCAAAAACATTCAGTACTTC.

This sequence joins TRBV11-2 and TRBJ1-1; D unclear. The CDR3 covers 12 residues. Trimming took 1 base from V and 10 from J, leaving 10 bases between them. The V gene's germline CDR1 is SGHAT and CDR2 FQNNGV. CDR3 region: CASSLGRVGAFF. As DNA, the CDR3 is TGTGCCAGCAGCTTAGGGCGGGTCGGAGCTTTCTTT.

V is TRBV30 and J is TRBJ2-7; TRBD1 matches at 7 bases. This CDR3 is built from 13 residues. The germline CDR1 and CDR2 sequences are GTSNPN and SVGIG (reference sequence). The ends lost 3 bases at V and 3 bases at J; junction bases unmatched: 5. The CDR3 region is CAWSLTGLYEQYF. DNA for the CDR3: TGTGCCTGGAGCTTGACAGGGCTCTACGAGCAGTACTTC.

This chain connects TRBV7-9 to TRBJ1-5; D is unresolved. The germline V and J ends were trimmed by 0 bases and 1 base, with 16 bases remaining between them. CDR3 length: 18 residues. Germline CDR1 reads SEHNR; CDR2 reads FQNEAQ (reference sequence). For the CDR3, the DNA is TGTGCCAGCAGCTTAGCGTTCGGGAACAGCCGAAGCAATCAGCCCCAGCATTTT. Protein sequence: CASSLAFGNSRSNQPQHF.

V usage is TRBV9 and J usage is TRBJ2-1; D may be TRBD2 (6 bases). The CDR3 has 18 residues. Trimming took 3 bases from V and 2 from J, leaving 21 bases between them. Germline CDR1 and CDR2: SGDLS and YYNGEE. The CDR3 nucleotides are TGTGCCAGCAGCGCGACTTCTAGCCGGCGGGGCCCCTACAATGAGCAGTTCTTC. Residues: CASSATSSRRGPYNEQFF. Variable domain in full (rest from reference TRBV9 and TRBJ2-1): DSGVTQTPKHLITATGQRVTLRCSPRSGDLSVYWYQQSLDQGLQFLIQYYNGEERAKGNILERFSAQQFPDLHSELNLSSLELGDSALYFCASSATSSRRGPYNEQFFGPGTRLTVL.

The rearrangement links TRBV19 to TRBJ2-5; tentatively, D is TRBD2 (6 bases). In germline, CDR1 is LNHDA, CDR2 SQIVND (reference sequence). CDR3 length: 13 amino acids. V lost 2 bases to trimming and J lost 5 bases, with 9 bases between them. The CDR3 nucleotides are TGTGCCAGTAGTATAACGGGACTCGAGACCCAGTACTTC. It codes for CASSITGLETQYF.

Concerning this clone itself: Other DNA sequences in this sample translate to the same CDR3. The CDR3 coding sequence is TGTGCCAGCAGTTTAAGCGGGGGGCAGCCCCAGCATTTT. It translates to CASSLSGGQPQHF. The chain joins TRBV27 to TRBJ1-5, with D maybe TRBD1 (5 bases). CDR3 size: 13 residues. Trimming left V 2 bases short and J 7 bases short, with 9 bases between. Germline V gene lookup returns CDR1 MNHEY and CDR2 SMNVEV (reference sequence).

This clone was seen a handful of times. The sample has other DNA sequences that encode this CDR3 too. This rearrangement joins TRBV5-1 to TRBJ2-4; 8 bases match TRBD2. The CDR3 has 14 amino acids. V shed 4 bases, J shed 3 bases, and the junction held 3 bases outside the gene matches. Germline CDR1 and CDR2: SGHRS and YFSETQ. The DNA for the CDR3 is TGCGCCAGCAGCCCAGGGACTAGCAAAAACATTCAGTACTTC. Translating gives CASSPGTSKNIQYF.